Presented here are 19 T cell receptor beta chains from one specimen sequenced in a study of low-dose radiotherapy and immunotherapy resistance in tumors (dated by TCRdb to between 2021 and 2022). First-strand cDNA was synthesized using Superscript III and a set of TRAV- and TRBV-specific primers, so that both TCRalpha and TCRbeta chains were covered. TCRs were amplified with Phusion for 15 to 20 PCR cycles using a constant-region primer together with the adapter attached to the V primers. Through fastp at Q25 and MiXCR, TCRdb rebuilt clones from the public reads, retaining in-frame beta chains. Each record represents a unique CDR3 protein, reported with the most common genes and DNA among its rows. The sample table shows 6,000 to 6,500 distinct CDR3 sequences, and roughly 80% are seen once. The ten largest clones add up to approximately 6.1% of the sample. The origin of the receptors is a human donor with advanced metastatic prostate, ovarian, gallbladder or colorectal cancer (not recorded which). This table probably holds off-target reads from a library built for another chain.

J is TRBJ2-2 and V is TRBV5-1; 9 positions match TRBD1. V lost 4 bases, J lost 5 bases, and 6 bases stayed unmatched. CDR1 and CDR2 from the germline V gene are SGHRS and YFSETQ. The CDR3 length is 15 residues. The CDR3 loop is CASSGTGGRTGELFF. In nucleotides, the CDR3 is TGCGCCAGCAGCGGAACAGGGGGCCGAACCGGGGAGCTGTTTTTT.

This chain joins TRBV2 and TRBJ2-2; D not resolved. The CDR3 is 14 residues long. The V gene's germline CDR1 is SNHLY and CDR2 FYNNEI. V shed 6 bases and J shed 3 bases, with 11 bases lying between them. The DNA of the CDR3 is TGTGCCAGCAGGCCCGGGTCCTACACCGGGGAGCTGTTTTTT. It is translated as CASRPGSYTGELFF. The full variable domain, its missing parts supplied by reference TRBV2 and TRBJ2-2, is EPEVTQTPSHQVTQMGQEVILRCVPISNHLYFYWYRQILGQKVEFLVSFYNNEISEKSEIFDDQFSVERPDGSNFTLKIRSTKLEDSAMYFCASRPGSYTGELFFGEGSRLTVL.

The chain is built from TRBV6-6 and TRBJ1-1; a possible D gene is TRBD1 (6 bases). The CDR3 totals 16 residues. V was shortened by 8 bases and J by 4 bases, with 23 bases between the two germline ends. Looked up from germline, CDR1 is MNHNY and CDR2 is SVGAGI (reference sequence). The CDR3 is CASRRYGGRGGTEAFF. CDR3 sequence (DNA): TGTGCCAGCCGTAGGTATGGGGGCCGCGGGGGCACTGAAGCTTTCTTT.

The table lists this clonotype with a few counts. The CDR3 region has the DNA TGTGCCAGCAGTTTAACGGAGCTGAGCGGAAGGGGGAATGAGCAGTTCTTC. It specifies CASSLTELSGRGNEQFF. This chain connects TRBV28 to TRBJ2-1; D possibly corresponds to TRBD1 (6 bases). The CDR3 loop spans 17 amino acids. V lost 2 bases to trimming and J lost 7 bases, with 21 bases between them. Germline V gives CDR1 MDHEN, CDR2 SYDVKM.

This chain joins TRBV5-1 and TRBJ2-2, with 7 nucleotides matching TRBD1. Trimming took 1 base from V and 5 from J; bases not matched to a gene: 5. This CDR3 is built from 15 residues. Germline CDR1 SGHRS, CDR2 YFSETQ. The CDR3 is CASSLPGQRTGELFF. Written as DNA, the CDR3 is TGCGCCAGCAGCTTGCCGGGACAGAGGACCGGGGAGCTGTTTTTT. Variable domain in full (rest from reference TRBV5-1 and TRBJ2-2): KAGVTQTPRYLIKTRGQQVTLSCSPISGHRSVSWYQQTPGQGLQFLFEYFSETQRNKGNFPGRFSGRQFSNSRSEMNVSTLELGDSALYLCASSLPGQRTGELFFGEGSRLTVL.

This clonotype was detected only a few times. The rearrangement joins TRBV6-5 to TRBJ2-1, with 14 bases matching TRBD2. Germline CDR1 and CDR2: MNHEY and SVGAGI. V dropped 5 bases and J dropped 9; count of bases not matched to a gene: 6. This CDR3 spans 15 amino acids. CDR3 coding DNA: TGTGCCAGCAGTGCGACTAGCGGGGGGGCCGGTGAGCAGTTCTTC. This codes for CASSATSGGAGEQFF.

V gene TRBV10-2 combines with J gene TRBJ2-1, with a tentative D call TRBD1 (6 bases). This CDR3 spans 15 amino acids. Germline V gene sequence: CDR1 WSHSY, CDR2 SAAADI. The V end was cut by 2 bases, the J end by 4 bases, with 12 bases between. CDR3 DNA sequence: TGCGCCAGCAGTGAGAGTGGGACACTGTACAATGAGCAGTTCTTC. This gives the protein CASSESGTLYNEQFF.

The chain recombines TRBV30 with TRBJ1-6; maybe TRBD1 (5 bases). CDR3 length: 15 amino acids. Trimming took 0 bases from V and 9 from J, leaving 15 bases between them. CDR1 GTSNPN and CDR2 SVGIG come from the germline V gene (reference sequence). The CDR3: CAWSVLGARGSPLHF. CDR3 nucleotides: TGTGCCTGGAGTGTACTTGGGGCGCGGGGTTCACCCCTCCACTTT.

The chain couples TRBV11-3 to TRBJ2-5; D is perhaps TRBD2 (6 bases). The length of the CDR3 is 15 residues. CDR1 is SGHNT, CDR2 YENEEA, per germline. The ends were cut back, 3 bases at V and 1 base at J, with 12 bases in the middle. The CDR3 region is CASSFGGGPQETQYF. The CDR3 bases are TGTGCCAGCAGCTTCGGGGGAGGCCCCCAAGAGACCCAGTACTTC.

The chain carries TRBV29-1 and TRBJ2-5, with D maybe TRBD1 (6 bases). Germline loops: CDR1 SQVTM, CDR2 ANQGSEA. This CDR3 contains 14 residues. V was shortened by 7 bases and J by 1 base, with 16 bases between the two germline ends. DNA for the CDR3: TGCAGCGGAGCACCGGACAGACTCCAAGAGACCCAGTACTTC. As protein: CSGAPDRLQETQYF.

This clonotype was counted only a few times. This chain uses TRBV6-1 with TRBJ2-3; 7 bases map to TRBD1. Germline V gene sequence: CDR1 MNHNS, CDR2 SASEGT. The CDR3 totals 15 residues. V dropped 1 base and J dropped 3; count of bases not matched to a gene: 4. The CDR3 coding sequence is TGTGCCAGCAGTGAAGACAGGGGAGCTACAGATACGCAGTATTTT. Translating gives CASSEDRGATDTQYF.

This clonotype was found a few times. The V and J genes are TRBV2 and TRBJ1-1, with 9 positions matching TRBD1. V dropped 5 bases and J dropped 6; count of bases not matched to a gene: 10. Germline V gene lookup returns CDR1 SNHLY and CDR2 FYNNEI. This CDR3 has 15 residues. CDR3 nucleotides: TGTGCCAGCAGTAGGGACAGGGCCCCCGGGGCTGAAGCTTTCTTT. Translation: CASSRDRAPGAEAFF.

This clonotype was seen only a few times. The chain combines TRBV7-2 with TRBJ2-7; D not certain. This CDR3 has 11 residues. Germline V gives CDR1 SGHTA, CDR2 FQGNSA. V was trimmed by 3 bases and J by 3 bases, leaving 3 bases between them. The CDR3 nucleotides are TGTGCCAGCAGCTTCCACTACGAGCAGTACTTC. Amino acid sequence: CASSFHYEQYF.

CDR3 amino acids: CASSEGGQGSGNTIYF. The CDR3 DNA reads TGCGCCAGCAGCGAGGGAGGACAGGGCTCTGGAAACACCATATATTTT. The rearrangement joins TRBV5-1 to TRBJ1-3; 8 nucleotides line up with TRBD1. CDR3 length: 16 amino acids. Losses at the gene ends were 4 bases for V and 0 bases for J; bases not matched to a gene: 6. Germline V gene lookup returns CDR1 SGHRS and CDR2 YFSETQ.

V gene TRBV5-4 combines with J gene TRBJ2-2, with 7 bases matching TRBD1. The CDR3 is 16 residues long. Germline V lookup: CDR1 SGHNT, CDR2 YYREEE (reference sequence). The V and J ends lost 5 bases and 3 bases, in that order; junction bases with no gene match: 10. The CDR3 region is CASRRSRGSDTGELFF. Written as DNA, the CDR3 is TGTGCCAGCAGAAGGAGCAGGGGGTCGGACACCGGGGAGCTGTTTTTT.

The chain combines TRBV3-1 with TRBJ2-1; TRBD2 agrees at 8 bases. The V gene's germline CDR1 is LGHDT and CDR2 YNNKEL (reference sequence). The CDR3 is 16 residues long. With V trimmed by 0 bases and J by 5 bases, 6 bases remained unmatched. The CDR3 spells CASSQEYGGENNEQFF. CDR3 sequence (DNA): TGTGCCAGCAGCCAAGAGTACGGGGGGGAAAACAATGAGCAGTTCTTC.

This clonotype was seen only a few times. The V call is TRBV28, the J call TRBJ2-1; D might be TRBD1 (5 bases). Germline-derived CDR1 and CDR2 are MDHEN and SYDVKM. V was shortened by 9 bases and J by 5 bases, with 14 bases between the two germline ends. The CDR3 has 13 residues. The DNA for the CDR3 is TGTGCCAGTACCGACAGCGTCCACAATGAGCAGTTCTTC. Translating it yields CASTDSVHNEQFF.

This sequence joins TRBV4-1 and TRBJ1-5, with D uncertain. This CDR3 is 15 amino acids long. The germline V gene has CDR1 MGHRA and CDR2 YSYEKL. The ends were cut back, 1 base at V and 4 bases at J, with 11 bases in the middle. The CDR3 spells CASSQAIPINQPQHF. The CDR3, as DNA: TGCGCCAGCAGCCAAGCGATACCTATTAATCAGCCCCAGCATTTT.

In this sample, this clonotype turned up once. V is TRBV7-2 and J is TRBJ1-3; no firm D call. The V end lost 7 bases, the J end lost 4 bases, and 8 bases lay between the germline ends. Germline V lookup: CDR1 SGHTA, CDR2 FQGNSA. This CDR3 region has 12 residues. The CDR3 loop is CASTRPGNTIYF. The CDR3 DNA reads TGTGCCAGCACCCGTCCCGGAAACACCATATATTTT.